The 2 T cell receptor beta chains below were found in one sample sequenced in a study of OX40 agonist ivuxolimab in advanced cancers. The method behind the library was the immunoSEQ multiplex PCR assay. TCRdb mirrors the immuneACCESS table, restricted to in-frame sequences. Some clones are absent from its copies; in checked studies, under half trace to an unresolved V gene, and the reason for the others is unknown. Within this sample are fewer than 80,000 clones, with around 90% of them counted one time only. Jointly, the top ten make up about 14% of the sample. The specimen comprised CD4+ or CD8+ T cells sorted from blood, sampled in a trial of the OX40 agonist ivuxolimab. The receptors here all came from an adult with an advanced solid tumor such as melanoma, head and neck, liver or kidney cancer.

CDR3 in DNA: TGTGCCAGCACCGCCAGTGGTAGCAATCAGCCCCAGCATTTT. The encoded protein is CASTASGSNQPQHF. The chain has TRBV28 and TRBJ1-5; D unresolved. V was trimmed by 7 bases and J by 0 bases, leaving 10 bases between them. Germline CDR1 MDHEN, CDR2 SYDVKM. This CDR3 contains 14 residues.

V and J are TRBV10-1 and TRBJ2-7, with D possibly TRBD2 on 6 matching bases. The CDR3 runs to 13 residues. V was clipped by 8 bases and J by 2 bases, with 13 bases between them. Germline V lookup: CDR1 WNHNN, CDR2 SYGVQD (reference sequence). The CDR3 DNA follows: TGCGCCAGCCAGGCAGGAGGGACCTACGAGCAGTACTTC. Protein sequence: CASQAGGTYEQYF.